Sequencing of this T cell receptor beta chain was carried out in a study of T cell responses to AZD1222 COVID-19 vaccine. V lost 1 base and J 0 bases, leaving 8 bases between the germline ends. Germline V gives CDR1 SGDLS, CDR2 YYNGEE. This CDR3 region has 15 residues. Using immunoSEQ multiplex PCR, the repertoire was profiled, and TCRdb retains in-frame clones only, with some absent. The sample lists about 150,000 clones; roughly 90% were seen once. As concerns this clone: No antigen is known for it. This same CDR3 is encoded by further DNA sequences in the sample.

Whole-study results and caveats: Among those given AZD1222, only five to seven were seropositive at baseline. Increased Spike-specific TCR breadth and depth were observed after two AZD1222 doses.

Sequencing was performed on peripheral blood, taken on day 0 of AZD1222 vaccination. The receptor was isolated from an adult in good health. This chain joins TRBV9 and TRBJ2-1; no clear D gene. CDR3 loop: CASSVSGSSYNEQFF. The CDR3 DNA sequence: TGTGCCAGCAGCGTATCCGGTAGCTCCTACAATGAGCAGTTCTTC. Together with reference TRBV9 and TRBJ2-1, the CDR3 gives the full variable domain: DSGVTQTPKHLITATGQRVTLRCSPRSGDLSVYWYQQSLDQGLQFLIQYYNGEERAKGNILERFSAQQFPDLHSELNLSSLELGDSALYFCASSVSGSSYNEQFFGPGTRLTVL.